This T cell receptor (beta chain) was sequenced during a study of CD8 T cells in Susac syndrome. From germline, CDR1 is GTSNPN and CDR2 SVGIG (reference sequence). The CDR3 spans 12 residues. The V end lost 6 bases, the J end lost 4 bases, and 12 bases lay between the germline ends. When the RNA was reverse transcribed, random hexamers were used with an input of about 0.45 to 1 ug. The method of amplification for TCR beta CDR3 was immunoSEQ multiplex PCR, covering 54 Vbeta and 13 Jbeta. TCRdb called the immunoSEQ multiplex PCR reads again in MiXCR, with one record for every CDR3 protein. In the table there are around 170,000 distinct CDR3 sequences, about 95% of which are singletons.

The receptor comes from a human donor with multiple sclerosis. Specimen: CD8+ T cells from PBMCs. This rearrangement joins TRBV30 to TRBJ1-1; D is possibly TRBD1 (6 bases). In DNA, the CDR3 is TGTGCCTGTCTCGGACAGATCACTGAAGCTTTCTTT. This encodes CACLGQITEAFF.